This note documents a single T cell receptor beta chain sequence. Its matching antigen is unknown. The CDR3 totals 15 residues. The germline gives CDR1 LNHDA, CDR2 SQIVND (reference sequence). J was trimmed by 5 bases and V by 4 bases; bases with no gene match: 7. This record comes from a study of memory CD4+ T cells and cytomegalovirus serostatus. Study-wide points: The CMV-associated TCR signature appears largely within the CD4+ memory repertoire.

Single viable CD3+CD4+CD8-CD45RO+ cells were sorted as the memory CD4+ T cells. Donors' CMV status reflects serum IgG against pp150, pp28, p38, p52. As originally analysed: Out-of-frame sequences were removed, leaving roughly 2.1 million distinct TCRbeta sequences. Clones were sequenced by immunoSEQ multiplex PCR, and TCRdb holds only the in-frame ones, with some missing. D and trimming come from the DNA, and the V and J calls and clone size come from that table. This sample has about 82,000 clones, with approximately 80% found just once. The gene calls are TRBV19 and TRBJ1-4; 7 bases match TRBD1. The sequencing input was memory CD4+ T cells from blood. The clonotype comes from an adult in good health and CMV-seronegative. CDR3 protein: CASSKRQGPNEKLFF. CDR3 bases: TGTGCCAGTAGTAAAAGACAGGGCCCGAATGAAAAACTGTTTTTT. Variable domain in full (rest from reference TRBV19 and TRBJ1-4): DGGITQSPKYLFRKEGQNVTLSCEQNLNHDAMYWYRQDPGQGLRLIYYSQIVNDFQKGDIAEGYSVSREKKESFPLTVTSAQKNPTAFYLCASSKRQGPNEKLFFGSGTQLSVL.